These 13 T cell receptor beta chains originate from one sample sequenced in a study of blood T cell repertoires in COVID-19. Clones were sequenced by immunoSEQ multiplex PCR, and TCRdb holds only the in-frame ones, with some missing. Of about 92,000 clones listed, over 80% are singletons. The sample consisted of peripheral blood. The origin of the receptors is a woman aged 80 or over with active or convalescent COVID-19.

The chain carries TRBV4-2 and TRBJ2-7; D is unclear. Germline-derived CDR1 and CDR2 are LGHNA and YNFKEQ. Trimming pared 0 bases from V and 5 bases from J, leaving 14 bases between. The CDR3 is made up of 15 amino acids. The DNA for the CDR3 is TGTGCCAGCAGCCAAGAAGCTGCGGCGATAGACGAGCAGTACTTC. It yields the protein CASSQEAAAIDEQYF.

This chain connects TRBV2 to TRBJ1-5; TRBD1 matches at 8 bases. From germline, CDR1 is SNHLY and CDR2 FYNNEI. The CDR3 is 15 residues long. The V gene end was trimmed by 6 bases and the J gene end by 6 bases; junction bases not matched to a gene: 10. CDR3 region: CASSAGQGVFQPQHF. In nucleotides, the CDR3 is TGTGCCAGCAGCGCCGGACAGGGTGTTTTTCAGCCCCAGCATTTT.

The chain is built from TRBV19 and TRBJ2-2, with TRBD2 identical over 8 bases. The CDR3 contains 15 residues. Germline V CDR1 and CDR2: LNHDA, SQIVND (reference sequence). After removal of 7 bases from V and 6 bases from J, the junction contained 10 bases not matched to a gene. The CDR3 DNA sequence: TGTGCCAGTAAAACCATTTTAGCGGGACCCGGGGAGCTGTTTTTT. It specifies CASKTILAGPGELFF. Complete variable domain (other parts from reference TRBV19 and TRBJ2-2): DGGITQSPKYLFRKEGQNVTLSCEQNLNHDAMYWYRQDPGQGLRLIYYSQIVNDFQKGDIAEGYSVSREKKESFPLTVTSAQKNPTAFYLCASKTILAGPGELFFGEGSRLTVL.

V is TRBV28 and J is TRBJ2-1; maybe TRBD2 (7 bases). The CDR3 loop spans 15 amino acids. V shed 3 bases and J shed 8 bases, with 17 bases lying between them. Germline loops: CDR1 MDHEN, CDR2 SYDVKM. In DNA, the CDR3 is TGTGCCAGCAGTTTTGGGGGGGCGGTCCGGCATGAGCAGTTCTTC. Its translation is CASSFGGAVRHEQFF.

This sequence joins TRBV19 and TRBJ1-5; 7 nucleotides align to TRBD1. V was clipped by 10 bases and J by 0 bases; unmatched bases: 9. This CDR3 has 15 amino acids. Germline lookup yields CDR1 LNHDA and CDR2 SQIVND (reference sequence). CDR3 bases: TGTGCCACGACAGGGTCGGGGTATAGCAATCAGCCCCAGCATTTT. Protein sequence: CATTGSGYSNQPQHF. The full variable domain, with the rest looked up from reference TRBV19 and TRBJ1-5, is DGGITQSPKYLFRKEGQNVTLSCEQNLNHDAMYWYRQDPGQGLRLIYYSQIVNDFQKGDIAEGYSVSREKKESFPLTVTSAQKNPTAFYLCATTGSGYSNQPQHFGDGTRLSIL.

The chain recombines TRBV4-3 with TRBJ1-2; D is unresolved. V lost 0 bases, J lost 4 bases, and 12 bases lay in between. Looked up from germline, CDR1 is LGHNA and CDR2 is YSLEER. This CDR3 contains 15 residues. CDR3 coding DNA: TGCGCCAGCAGCCAAGATGGAACAGCAACCTATGGCTACACCTTC. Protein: CASSQDGTATYGYTF.

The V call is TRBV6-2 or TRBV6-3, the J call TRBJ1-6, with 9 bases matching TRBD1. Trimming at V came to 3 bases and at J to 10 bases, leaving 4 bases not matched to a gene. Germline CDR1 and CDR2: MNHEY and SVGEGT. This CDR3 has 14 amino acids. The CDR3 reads CASSYRTGVSPLHF. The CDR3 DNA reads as TGTGCCAGCAGTTATAGGACAGGGGTGTCACCCCTCCACTTT.

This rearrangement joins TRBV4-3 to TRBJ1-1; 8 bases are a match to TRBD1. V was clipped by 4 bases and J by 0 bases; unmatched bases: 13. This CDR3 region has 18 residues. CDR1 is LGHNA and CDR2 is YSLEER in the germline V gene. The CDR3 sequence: CASSPVGGQGSMNTEAFF. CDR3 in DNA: TGCGCCAGCAGCCCCGTGGGAGGACAGGGCTCCATGAACACTGAAGCTTTCTTT.

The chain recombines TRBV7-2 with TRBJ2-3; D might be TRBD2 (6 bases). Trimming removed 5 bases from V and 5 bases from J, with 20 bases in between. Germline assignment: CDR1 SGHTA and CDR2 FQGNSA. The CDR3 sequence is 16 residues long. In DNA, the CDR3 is TGTGCCAGCAGCCCAGGTGGGGGACTCCAGGGAGATACGCAGTATTTT. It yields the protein CASSPGGGLQGDTQYF.

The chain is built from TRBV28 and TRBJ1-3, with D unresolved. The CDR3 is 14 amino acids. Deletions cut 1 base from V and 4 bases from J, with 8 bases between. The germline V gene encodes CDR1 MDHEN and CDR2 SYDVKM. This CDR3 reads CASSLLAGGNTIYF. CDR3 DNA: TGTGCCAGCAGTTTATTGGCAGGCGGAAACACCATATATTTT.

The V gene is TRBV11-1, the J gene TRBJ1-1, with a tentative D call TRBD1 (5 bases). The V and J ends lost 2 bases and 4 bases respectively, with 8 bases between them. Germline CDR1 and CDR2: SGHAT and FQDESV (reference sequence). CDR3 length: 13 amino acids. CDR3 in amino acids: CASSLLQATEAFF. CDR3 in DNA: TGTGCCAGCAGCTTACTACAGGCCACTGAAGCTTTCTTT. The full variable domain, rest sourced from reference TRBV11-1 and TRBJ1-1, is EAEVAQSPRYKITEKSQAVAFWCDPISGHATLYWYRQILGQGPELLVQFQDESVVDDSQLPKDRFSAERLKGVDSTLKIQPAELGDSAMYLCASSLLQATEAFFGQGTRLTVV.

CDR3 sequence (DNA): TGTGCCAGCAGCTTCGGGAGCACTGAAGCTTTCTTT. Translation gives CASSFGSTEAFF. The chain links TRBV28 to TRBJ1-1; unclear D gene. Germline CDR1 is MDHEN and CDR2 is SYDVKM. CDR3 size: 12 residues. Trimming left V 6 bases short and J 4 bases short, with 9 bases between.

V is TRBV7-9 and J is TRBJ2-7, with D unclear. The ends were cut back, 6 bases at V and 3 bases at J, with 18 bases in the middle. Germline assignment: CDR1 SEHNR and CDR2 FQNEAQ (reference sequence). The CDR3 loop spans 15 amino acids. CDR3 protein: CASSLGEPINYEQYF. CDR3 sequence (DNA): TGTGCCAGCAGTTTGGGCGAGCCTATCAACTACGAGCAGTACTTC.